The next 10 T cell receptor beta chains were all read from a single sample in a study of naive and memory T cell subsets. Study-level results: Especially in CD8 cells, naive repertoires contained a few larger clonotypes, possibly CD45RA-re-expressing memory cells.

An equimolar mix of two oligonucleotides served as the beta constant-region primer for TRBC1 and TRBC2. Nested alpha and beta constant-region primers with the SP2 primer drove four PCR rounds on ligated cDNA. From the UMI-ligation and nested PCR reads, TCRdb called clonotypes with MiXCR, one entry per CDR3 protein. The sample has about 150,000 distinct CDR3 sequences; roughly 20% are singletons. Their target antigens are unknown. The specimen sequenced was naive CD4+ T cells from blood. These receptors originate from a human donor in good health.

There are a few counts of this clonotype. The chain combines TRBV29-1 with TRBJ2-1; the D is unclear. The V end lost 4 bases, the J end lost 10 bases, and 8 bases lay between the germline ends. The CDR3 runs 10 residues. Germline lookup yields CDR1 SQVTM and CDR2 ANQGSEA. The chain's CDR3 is CSVGVEEQFF. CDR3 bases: TGCAGCGTTGGGGTAGAGGAGCAGTTCTTC.

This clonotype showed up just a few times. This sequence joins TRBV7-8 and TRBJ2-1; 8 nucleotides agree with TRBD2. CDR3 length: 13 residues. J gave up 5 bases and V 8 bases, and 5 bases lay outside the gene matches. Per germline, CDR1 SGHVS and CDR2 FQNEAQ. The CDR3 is CASELAGNNEQFF. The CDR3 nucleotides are TGTGCCAGCGAGCTAGCGGGCAACAATGAGCAGTTCTTC.

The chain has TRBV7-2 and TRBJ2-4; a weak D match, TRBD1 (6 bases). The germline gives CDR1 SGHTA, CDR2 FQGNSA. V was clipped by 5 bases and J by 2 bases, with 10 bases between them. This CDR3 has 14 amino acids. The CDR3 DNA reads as TGTGCCAGCAGCCAACAGGGATCCAAAAACATTCAGTACTTC. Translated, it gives CASSQQGSKNIQYF.

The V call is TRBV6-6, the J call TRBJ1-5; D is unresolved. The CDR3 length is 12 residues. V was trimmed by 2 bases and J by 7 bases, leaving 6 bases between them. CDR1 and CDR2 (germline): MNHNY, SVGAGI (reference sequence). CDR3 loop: CASSYDRQPQHF. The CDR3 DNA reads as TGTGCCAGCAGTTACGATCGACAGCCCCAGCATTTT.

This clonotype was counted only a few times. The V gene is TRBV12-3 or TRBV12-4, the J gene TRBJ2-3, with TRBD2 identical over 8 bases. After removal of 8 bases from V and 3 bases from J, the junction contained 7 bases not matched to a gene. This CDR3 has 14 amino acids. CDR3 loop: CASRQREQTDTQYF. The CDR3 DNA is TGTGCCAGCCGACAGCGGGAGCAAACAGATACGCAGTATTTT.

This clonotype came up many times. CDR3 sequence (DNA): TGCAGCGTTGAACCCCAGGGGGAAACTGAAGCTTTCTTT. Translating gives CSVEPQGETEAFF. The chain has TRBV29-1 and TRBJ1-1; 7 positions agree with TRBD1. CDR3 size: 13 residues. Germline trimming cut 2 bases from V and 5 bases from J; bases unmatched to any gene: 5. Germline values: CDR1 SQVTM, CDR2 ANQGSEA.

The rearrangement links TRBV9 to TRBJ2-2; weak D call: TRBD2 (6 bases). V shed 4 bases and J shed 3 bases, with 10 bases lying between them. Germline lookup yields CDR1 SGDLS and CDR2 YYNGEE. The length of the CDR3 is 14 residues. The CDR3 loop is CASSPDYYTGELFF. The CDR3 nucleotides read TGTGCCAGCAGCCCGGACTATTACACCGGGGAGCTGTTTTTT.

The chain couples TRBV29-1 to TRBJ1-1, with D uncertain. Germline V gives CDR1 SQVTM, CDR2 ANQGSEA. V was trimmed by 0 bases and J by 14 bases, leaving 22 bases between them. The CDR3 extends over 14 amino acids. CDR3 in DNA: TGCAGCGTTGAAGACCTCCCCGACACCCGGGGTTTGTTCTTT. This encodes CSVEDLPDTRGLFF.

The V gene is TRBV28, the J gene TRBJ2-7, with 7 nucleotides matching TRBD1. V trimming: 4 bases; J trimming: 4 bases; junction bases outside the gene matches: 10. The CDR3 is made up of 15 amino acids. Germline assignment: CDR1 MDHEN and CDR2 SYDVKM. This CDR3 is CASSSRGRTRYEQYF. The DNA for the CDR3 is TGTGCCAGCAGTTCGAGGGGGCGGACAAGATACGAGCAGTACTTC.

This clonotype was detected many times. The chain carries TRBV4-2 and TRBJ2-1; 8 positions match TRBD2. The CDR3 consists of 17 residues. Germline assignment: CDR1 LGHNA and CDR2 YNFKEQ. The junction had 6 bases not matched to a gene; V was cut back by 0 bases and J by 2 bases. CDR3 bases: TGTGCCAGCAGCCAAGATGCCCAGCGGGGGACCTACAATGAGCAGTTCTTC. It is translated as CASSQDAQRGTYNEQFF.